A single sample gave rise to the 23 T cell receptor beta chains below, sequenced in a study of spatial heterogeneity in lung cancer. TCRdb reanalysed the 5' RACE reads using MiXCR and keeps one entry per CDR3 protein. Of some 120,000 distinct CDR3 sequences in the sample, 9% to 15% were seen once. This sample's time point: blood at routine non-recurrence follow-up after resection. Frozen PBMC, nontumor lung or tumor provided whole RNA, which was sequenced unsorted. This sample comprised PBMCs, obtained at follow-up. The receptors originated from a male donor with early-stage non-small cell lung cancer.

This clonotype was seen only a few times. The chain uses TRBV25-1 and TRBJ1-6; 7 bases are a match to TRBD1. The CDR3 has 13 amino acids. The V gene end was trimmed by 5 bases and the J gene end by 9 bases; junction bases not matched to a gene: 4. Germline V gene data show CDR1 as MGHDK and CDR2 as SYGVNS. In DNA, the CDR3 is TGTGCCAGCAGTCGGGACAGCCCTTCACCCCTCCACTTT. Translated: CASSRDSPSPLHF.

The rearrangement links TRBV28 to TRBJ2-3; 7 nucleotides align to TRBD1. V shed 2 bases, J shed 4 bases, and the junction held 9 bases outside the gene matches. The CDR3 is 16 amino acids. Germline lookup yields CDR1 MDHEN and CDR2 SYDVKM. The CDR3 DNA reads TGTGCCAGCAGTTTAACAGGGGCGAAGTGGGCAGATACGCAGTATTTT. Amino acids: CASSLTGAKWADTQYF.

This clonotype was seen many times. The chain uses TRBV5-5 and TRBJ2-7; D is undetermined. CDR1 is SGHKS and CDR2 is YYEKEE in the germline V gene (reference sequence). Trimming took off 1 base at V and 3 bases at J, with 11 bases between the two ends. This CDR3 has 14 residues. The CDR3 protein is CASSLTLAHYEQYF. The CDR3 bases are TGTGCCAGCAGCTTGACACTGGCCCACTACGAGCAGTACTTC.

This clonotype was seen at least ten times. The CDR3 is CASSIGLDEQFF. The CDR3 DNA follows: TGTGCCAGTAGTATAGGATTGGATGAGCAGTTCTTC. V and J are TRBV19 and TRBJ2-1; D uncertain. The germline CDR1 and CDR2 sequences are LNHDA and SQIVND (reference sequence). V gave up 1 base and J gave up 8 bases, with 6 bases separating them. This CDR3 has 12 residues.

This clonotype appeared many times. The chain combines TRBV7-2 with TRBJ1-1, with D perhaps matching TRBD1 (5 bases). The CDR3 contains 13 residues. V was pared by 6 bases and J by 4 bases, with 12 bases between. The V gene's germline CDR1 is SGHTA and CDR2 FQGNSA. The CDR3: CASSLGEPTEAFF. In DNA, the CDR3 is TGTGCCAGCAGTTTGGGGGAACCCACTGAAGCTTTCTTT.

The sample holds a few counts of this clonotype. This chain joins TRBV27 and TRBJ2-1, with TRBD2 identical over 11 bases. CDR1 and CDR2 (germline): MNHEY, SMNVEV (reference sequence). The CDR3 contains 16 residues. The J segment lost 8 bases and the V segment lost 4 bases, leaving 10 bases of the junction unmatched. The CDR3 DNA sequence: TGTGCCAGCAGTTCCCCACTAGCGGGGGCGTCGGATGAGCAGTTCTTC. This codes for CASSSPLAGASDEQFF.

This clonotype occurred a few times. The V and J genes are TRBV7-8 and TRBJ1-5; perhaps TRBD1 as D (6 bases). The CDR3 length is 15 residues. CDR1 is SGHVS, CDR2 FQNEAQ, per germline. Between the trimmed V and J ends, which lost 5 bases and 0 bases, there was a span of 11 bases. The CDR3 bases are TGTGCCAGCAGCCGTAGGGGGAATAGCAATCAGCCCCAGCATTTT. Translated, it gives CASSRRGNSNQPQHF.

This clonotype was recorded at least ten times. The gene calls are TRBV6-5 and TRBJ2-7; 7 positions agree with TRBD1. With 5 bases clipped from V and 5 bases from J, the junction kept 9 bases outside the gene matches. This CDR3 has 14 residues. CDR1 and CDR2 from the germline V gene are MNHEY and SVGAGI. This CDR3 is CASSRQGPRNEQYF. The CDR3 DNA follows: TGTGCCAGCAGTAGACAGGGCCCACGGAACGAGCAGTACTTC.

A few counts support this clonotype. The chain employs TRBV2 and TRBJ1-5; D gene ambiguous. The CDR3 covers 11 residues. V was shortened by 3 bases and J by 6 bases, with 3 bases between the two germline ends. Per germline, CDR1 SNHLY and CDR2 FYNNEI. Written as DNA, the CDR3 is TGTGCCAGCAGTGACCCTCAGCCCCAGCATTTT. Translating it yields CASSDPQPQHF.

This rearrangement joins TRBV10-1 to TRBJ2-5; 8 nucleotides line up with TRBD2. Losses at the gene ends were 3 bases for V and 6 bases for J; bases not matched to a gene: 9. Per germline, CDR1 WNHNN and CDR2 SYGVQD (reference sequence). The CDR3 sequence is 15 residues long. CDR3 sequence (DNA): TGCGCCAGCAGTGAACGTCAAGCGGGGGTGAAGACCCAGTACTTC. This sequence encodes CASSERQAGVKTQYF.

This chain joins TRBV20-1 and TRBJ2-3, with 16 bases that match TRBD2. The V segment lost 1 base and the J segment 5 bases; nucleotides outside the gene matches: 9. Germline V lookup: CDR1 DFQATT, CDR2 SNEGSKA (reference sequence). The CDR3 has 18 residues. The CDR3 region has the DNA TGCAGTGCTAGAGCGGGACTAGCGGGGGGGTTAGCGAGAGATACGCAGTATTTT. It is translated as CSARAGLAGGLARDTQYF.

This sequence joins TRBV7-6 and TRBJ2-2; 7 bases are shared with TRBD1. The V gene end was trimmed by 3 bases and the J gene end by 7 bases; junction bases not matched to a gene: 11. The CDR3 runs 16 residues. Germline assignment: CDR1 SGHVS and CDR2 FNYEAQ. CDR3 in DNA: TGTGCCAGCAGCTTCAAGGGGGCCGGTCGAGGCGGGGAGCTGTTTTTT. Translating gives CASSFKGAGRGGELFF.

This clonotype was observed many times. The chain couples TRBV5-4 to TRBJ2-1; 12 nucleotides agree with TRBD2. The J segment lost 4 bases and the V segment lost 4 bases, leaving 6 bases of the junction unmatched. Germline V gene data show CDR1 as SGHNT and CDR2 as YYREEE (reference sequence). The CDR3 loop spans 16 amino acids. In nucleotides, the CDR3 is TGTGCCAGCAGCGTGCGGACTAGCGGGGCTTACAATGAGCAGTTCTTC. Its protein product is CASSVRTSGAYNEQFF.

This clonotype was observed a handful of times. The chain couples TRBV5-1 to TRBJ1-5, with 7 bases that match TRBD1. Losses at the gene ends were 4 bases for V and 2 bases for J; bases not matched to a gene: 6. CDR1 and CDR2 from the germline V gene are SGHRS and YFSETQ. The CDR3 loop spans 15 amino acids. The CDR3 nucleotides are TGCGCCAGCAGCCCGGAGGGGACAGGCAATCAGCCCCAGCATTTT. It encodes CASSPEGTGNQPQHF.

This clonotype was counted many times. This chain uses TRBV9 with TRBJ2-1; no definite D call. Trimming took off 0 bases at V and 4 bases at J, with 8 bases between the two ends. The germline CDR1 and CDR2 sequences are SGDLS and YYNGEE. This CDR3 has 14 residues. This CDR3 is CASSVGSNYNEQFF. The CDR3 DNA reads TGTGCCAGCAGCGTAGGTAGTAATTACAATGAGCAGTTCTTC.

The CDR3 bases are TGCAGTGCTAGAGAAGGACTAGGCACAGATACGCAGTATTTT. Translating it yields CSAREGLGTDTQYF. J is TRBJ2-3 and V is TRBV20-1; 7 bases line up with TRBD2. J lost 1 base, V lost 0 bases, and 1 base had no gene match. From germline, CDR1 is DFQATT and CDR2 SNEGSKA (reference sequence). The CDR3 sequence is 14 residues long.

In this sample, this clonotype turned up a few times. The chain uses TRBV6-5 and TRBJ1-1; D not certain. Germline V gene data show CDR1 as MNHEY and CDR2 as SVGAGI. The length of the CDR3 is 13 residues. V was clipped by 0 bases and J by 8 bases, with 10 bases between them. CDR3 residues: CASSYSGSREAFF. DNA of the CDR3: TGTGCCAGCAGTTACTCTGGGTCCAGGGAAGCTTTCTTT.

This clonotype was seen only a few times. V is TRBV28 and J is TRBJ1-5; TRBD1 might be the D (5 bases). V lost 2 bases, J lost 2 bases, and 7 bases lay in between. This CDR3 spans 14 amino acids. Germline CDR1 reads MDHEN; CDR2 reads SYDVKM. The CDR3 coding sequence is TGTGCCAGCAGTTTAAGGGACGGCAATCAGCCCCAGCATTTT. It translates to CASSLRDGNQPQHF.

This clonotype was seen at least ten times. The chain carries TRBV6-5 and TRBJ1-2; D is ambiguous. Germline V CDR1 and CDR2: MNHEY, SVGAGI. The CDR3 contains 14 residues. V was cut by 5 bases and J by 5 bases, with 15 bases left in between. DNA of the CDR3: TGTGCCAGCAGTCGAGAGACACCCTCTTATGGCTACACCTTC. It translates to CASSRETPSYGYTF.

This rearrangement joins TRBV7-2 to TRBJ2-3, with no clear D. CDR1 is SGHTA and CDR2 is FQGNSA in the germline V gene. The length of the CDR3 is 13 residues. With 4 bases removed from V and 6 bases from J, the gap between germline ends came to 11 bases. The CDR3 DNA reads TGTGCCAGCAGCTCCCGGGTTGCGGATACGCAGTATTTT. It encodes CASSSRVADTQYF.

This sequence joins TRBV5-6 and TRBJ2-7; D assignment may be TRBD1 or TRBD2 (7 bases each). V gave up 6 bases and J gave up 2 bases, with 18 bases separating them. CDR3 length: 15 residues. Germline V gene data show CDR1 as SGHDT and CDR2 as YYEEEE. The CDR3 DNA reads TGTGCCAGCACCCTACTGACAGGGACTACCTACGAGCAGTACTTC. Its protein product is CASTLLTGTTYEQYF.

This clonotype has more than one count but fewer than ten. In DNA, the CDR3 is TGTGCCAGCTCCGGGGGGGCCAGGTACAATGAGCAGTTCTTC. Translated, it gives CASSGGARYNEQFF. The chain uses TRBV2 and TRBJ2-1; 8 bases line up with TRBD2. The CDR3 has 14 amino acids. Germline loops: CDR1 SNHLY, CDR2 FYNNEI. The trim removed 8 bases at V and 4 bases at J, leaving 7 bases unmatched. The full variable domain, its missing parts supplied by reference TRBV2 and TRBJ2-1, is EPEVTQTPSHQVTQMGQEVILRCVPISNHLYFYWYRQILGQKVEFLVSFYNNEISEKSEIFDDQFSVERPDGSNFTLKIRSTKLEDSAMYFCASSGGARYNEQFFGPGTRLTVL.

This clonotype has more than one count but fewer than ten. The chain employs TRBV18 and TRBJ1-3, with D hard to call. The CDR3 contains 16 residues. CDR1 is KGHSH, CDR2 LQKENI, per germline. V lost 3 bases, J lost 0 bases, and 12 bases lay in between. The CDR3 nucleotides read TGTGCCAGCTCACCCTACGTAATGGTCTCTGGAAACACCATATATTTT. Translation: CASSPYVMVSGNTIYF.